The table lists the clone carrying this TCR beta chain with a few counts. TCRdb analysed the 5' RACE reads with MiXCR anew, one entry per CDR3 protein. The sample consists of roughly 630,000 distinct CDR3 sequences, 7% to 7.5% of them appearing once. Germline V lookup: CDR1 LGHNA, CDR2 YNFKEQ. The CDR3 totals 15 residues. V was trimmed by 2 bases and J by 2 bases, leaving 11 bases between them. This specimen belongs to a study of identical twins. A further study also used this sample, focusing on yellow fever vaccine responses in identical twins.

The chain has TRBV4-2 and TRBJ2-3; the D is unclear. The sequence derives from a young woman in good health. Sequencing used PBMCs. The CDR3 region is CASSQQGPLTDTQYF. The CDR3 region has the DNA TGTGCCAGCAGCCAACAAGGGCCCCTCACAGATACGCAGTATTTT.